This T cell receptor (beta chain) was identified during a study of vaccination effects on CD4 cells after COVID-19. The protocol was immunoSEQ multiplex PCR, while the TCRdb copy is restricted to in-frame clones and leaves out a portion. The data hold under 35,000 clones, with approximately 72% observed a single time. The CDR3 has 18 residues. Per the germline V gene, CDR1 is LNHNV and CDR2 is YYDKDF (reference sequence). V was pared by 5 bases and J by 7 bases, with 15 bases of the junction left unmatched. Findings and limits, study-wide: Missing from the study were early post-infection timepoints, and its convalescent patients were few.

A word on this clone: Its target is unknown.

Ahead of sequencing, the ViraFEST assay grew antigen-specific CD4+ T cells using viral peptide pools. Subsequent to a culture period of about nine days, CD4+ T cells were isolated. PCR showed that the person got SARS-CoV-2 infection at some point between March and December 2020. The researchers cultured fewer than 2.5 million PBMC per well with about 10 IU/ml IL-2 and roughly 9.1 ug/ml peptides. IL-2 medium was substituted for half the medium on days 3 and 7. The clonotype originates from a human donor who had a prior SARS-CoV-2 infection. The rearrangement links TRBV15 to TRBJ2-1, with 12 nucleotides matching TRBD2. This sample comprised CD4+ T cells from PBMCs cultured with a peptide pool, obtained before COVID-19 vaccination. The CDR3 sequence is CATSPRGASGRAGNEQFF. The CDR3 DNA is TGTGCCACCAGCCCCCGTGGGGCTAGCGGGAGGGCGGGTAATGAGCAGTTCTTC.